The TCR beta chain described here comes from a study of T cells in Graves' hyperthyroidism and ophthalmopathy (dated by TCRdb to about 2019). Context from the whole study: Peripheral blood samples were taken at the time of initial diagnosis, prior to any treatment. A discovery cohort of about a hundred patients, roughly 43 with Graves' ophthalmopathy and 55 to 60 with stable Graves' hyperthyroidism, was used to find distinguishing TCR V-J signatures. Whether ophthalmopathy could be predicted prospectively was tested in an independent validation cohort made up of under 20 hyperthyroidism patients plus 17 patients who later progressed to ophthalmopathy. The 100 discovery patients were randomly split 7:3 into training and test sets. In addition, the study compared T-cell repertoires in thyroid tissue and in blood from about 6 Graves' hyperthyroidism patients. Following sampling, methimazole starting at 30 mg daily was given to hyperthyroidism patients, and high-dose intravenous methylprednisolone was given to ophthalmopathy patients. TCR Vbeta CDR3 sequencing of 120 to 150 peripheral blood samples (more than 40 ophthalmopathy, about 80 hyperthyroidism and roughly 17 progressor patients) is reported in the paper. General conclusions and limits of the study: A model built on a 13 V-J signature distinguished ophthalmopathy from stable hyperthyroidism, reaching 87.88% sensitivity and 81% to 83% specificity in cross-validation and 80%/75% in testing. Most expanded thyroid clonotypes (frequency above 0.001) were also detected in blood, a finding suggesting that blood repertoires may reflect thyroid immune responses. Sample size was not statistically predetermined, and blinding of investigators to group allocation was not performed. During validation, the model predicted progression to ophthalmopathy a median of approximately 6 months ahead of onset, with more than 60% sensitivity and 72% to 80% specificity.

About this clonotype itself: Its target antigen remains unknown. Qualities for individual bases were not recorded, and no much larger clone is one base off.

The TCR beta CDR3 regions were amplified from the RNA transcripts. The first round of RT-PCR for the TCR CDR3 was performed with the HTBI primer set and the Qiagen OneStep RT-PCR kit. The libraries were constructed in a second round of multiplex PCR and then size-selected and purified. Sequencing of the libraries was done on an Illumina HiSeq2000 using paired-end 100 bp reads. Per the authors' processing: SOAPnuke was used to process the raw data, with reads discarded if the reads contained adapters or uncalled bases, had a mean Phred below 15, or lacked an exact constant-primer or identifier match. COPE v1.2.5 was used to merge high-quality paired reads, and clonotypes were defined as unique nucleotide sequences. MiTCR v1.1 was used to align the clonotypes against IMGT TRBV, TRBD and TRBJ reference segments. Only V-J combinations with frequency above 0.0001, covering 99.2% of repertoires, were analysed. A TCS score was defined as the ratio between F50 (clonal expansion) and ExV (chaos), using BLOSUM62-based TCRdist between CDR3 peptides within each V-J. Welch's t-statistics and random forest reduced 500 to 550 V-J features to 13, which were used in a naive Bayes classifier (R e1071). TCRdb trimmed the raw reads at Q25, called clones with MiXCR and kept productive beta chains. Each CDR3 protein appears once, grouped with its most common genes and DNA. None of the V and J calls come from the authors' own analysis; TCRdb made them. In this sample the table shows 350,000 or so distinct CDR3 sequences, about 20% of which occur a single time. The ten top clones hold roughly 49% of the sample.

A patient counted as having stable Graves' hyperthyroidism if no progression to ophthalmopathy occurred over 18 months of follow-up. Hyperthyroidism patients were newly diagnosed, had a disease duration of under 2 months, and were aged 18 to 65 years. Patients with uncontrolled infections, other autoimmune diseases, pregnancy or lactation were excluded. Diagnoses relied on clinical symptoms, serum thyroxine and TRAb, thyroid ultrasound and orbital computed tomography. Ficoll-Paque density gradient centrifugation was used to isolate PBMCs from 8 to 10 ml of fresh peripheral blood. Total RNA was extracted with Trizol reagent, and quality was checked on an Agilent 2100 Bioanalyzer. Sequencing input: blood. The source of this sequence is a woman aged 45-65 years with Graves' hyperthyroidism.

The DNA sequence is TGTGCCAGCAGCCAATTTGAGACCCAGTACTTC. This translates into CASSQFETQYF. Rearrangement joined TRBV14 to TRBJ2-5, with the identity of the D gene unclear. The V end loses 2 bases and the J end loses 5 bases, and a stretch of 3 bases separates them. As encoded in the germline V gene, CDR1 is SGHDN while CDR2 is FVKESK. The cysteine opens and the phenylalanine closes a CDR3 of 11 amino acids. The DNA shown is the 33-base CDR3, in frame from base 1.